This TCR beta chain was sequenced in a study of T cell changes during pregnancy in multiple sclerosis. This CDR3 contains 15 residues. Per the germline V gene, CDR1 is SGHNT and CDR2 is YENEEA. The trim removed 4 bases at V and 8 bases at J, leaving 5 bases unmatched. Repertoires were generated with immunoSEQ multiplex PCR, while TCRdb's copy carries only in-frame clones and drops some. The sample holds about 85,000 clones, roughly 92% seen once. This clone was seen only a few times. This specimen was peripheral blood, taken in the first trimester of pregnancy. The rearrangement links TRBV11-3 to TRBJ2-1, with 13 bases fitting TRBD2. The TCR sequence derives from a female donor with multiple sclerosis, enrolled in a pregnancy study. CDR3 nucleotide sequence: TGTGCCAGCAGCTCAGGACTAGCGGGAGAACATGAGCAGTTCTTC. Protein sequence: CASSSGLAGEHEQFF.